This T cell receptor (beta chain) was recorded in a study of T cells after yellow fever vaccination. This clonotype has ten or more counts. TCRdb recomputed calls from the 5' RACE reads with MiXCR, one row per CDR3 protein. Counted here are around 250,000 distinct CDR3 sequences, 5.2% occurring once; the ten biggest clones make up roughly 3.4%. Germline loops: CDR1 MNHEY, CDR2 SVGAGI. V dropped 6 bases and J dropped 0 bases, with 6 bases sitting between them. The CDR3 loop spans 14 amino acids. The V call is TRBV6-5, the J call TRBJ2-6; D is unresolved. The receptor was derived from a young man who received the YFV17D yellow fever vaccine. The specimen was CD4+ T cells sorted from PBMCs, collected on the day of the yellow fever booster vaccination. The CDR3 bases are TGTGCCAGCAGGTGGGGCTCTGGGGCCAACGTCCTGACTTTC. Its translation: CASRWGSGANVLTF.